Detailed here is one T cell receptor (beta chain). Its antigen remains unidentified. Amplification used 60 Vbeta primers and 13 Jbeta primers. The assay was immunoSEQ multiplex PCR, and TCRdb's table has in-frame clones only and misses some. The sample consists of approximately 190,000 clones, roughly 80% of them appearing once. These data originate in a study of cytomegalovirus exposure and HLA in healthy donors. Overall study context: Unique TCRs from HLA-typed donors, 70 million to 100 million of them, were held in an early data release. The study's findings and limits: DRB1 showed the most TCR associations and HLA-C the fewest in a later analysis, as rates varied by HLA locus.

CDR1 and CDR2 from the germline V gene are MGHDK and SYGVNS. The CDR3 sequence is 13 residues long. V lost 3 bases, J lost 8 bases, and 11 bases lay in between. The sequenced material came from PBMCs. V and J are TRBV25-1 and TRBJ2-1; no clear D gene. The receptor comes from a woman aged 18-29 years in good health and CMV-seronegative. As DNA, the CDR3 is TGTGCCAGCAGTGATCCCAGCGTAGATGAGCAGTTCTTC. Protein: CASSDPSVDEQFF.